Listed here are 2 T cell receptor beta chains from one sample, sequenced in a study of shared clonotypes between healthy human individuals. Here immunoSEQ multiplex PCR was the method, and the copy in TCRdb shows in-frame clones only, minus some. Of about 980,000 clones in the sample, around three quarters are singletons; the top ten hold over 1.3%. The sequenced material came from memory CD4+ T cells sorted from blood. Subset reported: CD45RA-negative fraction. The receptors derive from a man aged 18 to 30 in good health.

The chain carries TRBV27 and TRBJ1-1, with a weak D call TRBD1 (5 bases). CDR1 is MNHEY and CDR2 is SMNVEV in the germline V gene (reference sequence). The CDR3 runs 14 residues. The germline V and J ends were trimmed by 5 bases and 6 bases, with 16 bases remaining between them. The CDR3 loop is CASSPLIWGPEAFF. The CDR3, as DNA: TGTGCCAGCAGTCCGTTAATATGGGGCCCTGAAGCTTTCTTT.

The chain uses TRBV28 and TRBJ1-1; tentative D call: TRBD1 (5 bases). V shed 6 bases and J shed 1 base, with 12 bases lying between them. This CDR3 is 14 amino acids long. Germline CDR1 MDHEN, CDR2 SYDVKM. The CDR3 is CASSGGSGNTEAFF. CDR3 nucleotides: TGTGCCAGCAGCGGGGGGTCAGGGAACACTGAAGCTTTCTTT.